This T cell receptor (beta chain) was sequenced in a study of beta chain features in type 1 diabetes. The wider study: On cell yields, gender and age, patients and healthy donors were similar.

A single heparinised blood sample, averaging about 120 mL, was obtained per donor. Researchers reported sorting CD4+ naive, central memory, regulatory and stem cell-like memory cells via CD45RO/CCR7/CD25/CD127/CD95/CD27. This clone was seen only a few times. What it recognizes is unknown. Study results and limitations: The naive, central memory and Treg TCRB repertoires looked more alike in patients than they did in healthy donors.

The whole isolated RNA underwent reverse transcription, so sequencing captured expressed TCRB transcripts. Clones were sequenced by immunoSEQ multiplex PCR, and TCRdb holds only the in-frame ones, with some missing. Of roughly 40,000 clones listed, about 52% are singletons. Germline lookup yields CDR1 SGHRS and CDR2 YFSETQ. The V gene lost 3 bases and the J gene lost 1 base, with 8 bases spanning the gap. There are 15 residues in the CDR3. The sequencing input was central memory CD4+ T cells from blood. This receptor was identified in a woman under 30 in good health. This chain connects TRBV5-1 to TRBJ2-6, with a weak D call TRBD1 (6 bases). The CDR3 coding sequence is TGCGCCAGCAGCTCACAGGGTTCTGGGGCCAACGTCCTGACTTTC. As protein: CASSSQGSGANVLTF. The whole variable domain, filled in from reference TRBV5-1 and TRBJ2-6, reads KAGVTQTPRYLIKTRGQQVTLSCSPISGHRSVSWYQQTPGQGLQFLFEYFSETQRNKGNFPGRFSGRQFSNSRSEMNVSTLELGDSALYLCASSSQGSGANVLTFGAGSRLTVL.